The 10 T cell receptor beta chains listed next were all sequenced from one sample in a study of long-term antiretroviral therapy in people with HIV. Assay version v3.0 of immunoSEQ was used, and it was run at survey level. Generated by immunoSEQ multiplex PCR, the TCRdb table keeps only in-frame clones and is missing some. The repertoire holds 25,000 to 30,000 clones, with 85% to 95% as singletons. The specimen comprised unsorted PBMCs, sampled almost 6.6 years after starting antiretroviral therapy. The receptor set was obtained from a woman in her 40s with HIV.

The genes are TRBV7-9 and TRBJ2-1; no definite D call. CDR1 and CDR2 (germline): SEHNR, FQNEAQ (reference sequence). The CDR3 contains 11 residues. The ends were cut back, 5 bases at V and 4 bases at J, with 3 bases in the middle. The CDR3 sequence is CASSRYNEQFF. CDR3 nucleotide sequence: TGTGCCAGCAGCAGATACAATGAGCAGTTCTTC.

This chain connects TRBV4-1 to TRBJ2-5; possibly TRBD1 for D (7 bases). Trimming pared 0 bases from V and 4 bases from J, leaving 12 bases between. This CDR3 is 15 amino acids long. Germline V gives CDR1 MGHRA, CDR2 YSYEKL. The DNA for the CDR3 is TGCGCCAGCAGCCAAGATAACAGGGGAGGAGAGACCCAGTACTTC. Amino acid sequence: CASSQDNRGGETQYF.

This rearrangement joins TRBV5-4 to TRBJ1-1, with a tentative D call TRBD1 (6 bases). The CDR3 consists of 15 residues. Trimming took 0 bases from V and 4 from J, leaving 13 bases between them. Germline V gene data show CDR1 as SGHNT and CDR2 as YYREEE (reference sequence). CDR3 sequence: CASSLENRDITEAFF. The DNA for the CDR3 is TGTGCCAGCAGCTTGGAGAACAGGGACATCACTGAAGCTTTCTTT.

The CDR3 reads CAWSGSNQPQHF. DNA of the CDR3: TGTGCCTGGAGTGGTAGCAATCAGCCCCAGCATTTT. This chain connects TRBV30 to TRBJ1-5; no definite D call. This CDR3 contains 12 residues. V was pared by 1 base and J by 0 bases, with 1 base between. Per germline, CDR1 GTSNPN and CDR2 SVGIG (reference sequence).

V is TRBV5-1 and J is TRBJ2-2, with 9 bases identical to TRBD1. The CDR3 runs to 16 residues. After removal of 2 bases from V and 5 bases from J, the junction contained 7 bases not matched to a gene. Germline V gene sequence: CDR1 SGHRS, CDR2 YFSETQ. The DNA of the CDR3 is TGCGCCAGCAGCTTACTCCCGGGACAGGGAACCGGGGAGCTGTTTTTT. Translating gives CASSLLPGQGTGELFF.

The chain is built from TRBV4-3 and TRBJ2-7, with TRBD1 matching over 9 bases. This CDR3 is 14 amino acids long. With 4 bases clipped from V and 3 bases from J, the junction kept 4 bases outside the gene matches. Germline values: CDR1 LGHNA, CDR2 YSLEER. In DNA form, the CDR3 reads TGCGCCAGCAGCCCAGGGACAGGGAACTACGAGCAGTACTTC. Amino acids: CASSPGTGNYEQYF.

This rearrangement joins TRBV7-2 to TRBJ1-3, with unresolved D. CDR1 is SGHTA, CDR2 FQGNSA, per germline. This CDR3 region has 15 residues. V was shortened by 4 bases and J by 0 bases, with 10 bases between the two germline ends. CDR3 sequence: CASSSGRNSGNTIYF. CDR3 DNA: TGTGCCAGCAGCTCCGGACGGAACTCTGGAAACACCATATATTTT.

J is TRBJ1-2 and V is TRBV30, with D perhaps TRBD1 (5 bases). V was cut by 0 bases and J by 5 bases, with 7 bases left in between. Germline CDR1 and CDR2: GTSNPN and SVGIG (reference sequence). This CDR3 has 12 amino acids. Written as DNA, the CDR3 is TGTGCCTGGAGTGTACAGGTATATGGCTACACCTTC. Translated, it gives CAWSVQVYGYTF.

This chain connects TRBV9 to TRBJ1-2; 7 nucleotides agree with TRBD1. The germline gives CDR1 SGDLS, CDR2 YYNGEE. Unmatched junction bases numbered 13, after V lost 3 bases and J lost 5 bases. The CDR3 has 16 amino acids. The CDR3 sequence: CASSGRQGASFYGYTF. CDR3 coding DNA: TGTGCCAGCAGCGGGCGACAGGGTGCATCCTTTTATGGCTACACCTTC.

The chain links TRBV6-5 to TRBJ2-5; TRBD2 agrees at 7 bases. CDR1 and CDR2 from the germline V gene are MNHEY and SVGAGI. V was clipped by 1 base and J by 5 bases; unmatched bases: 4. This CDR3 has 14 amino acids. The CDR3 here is CASSYWGGKETQYF. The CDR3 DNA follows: TGTGCCAGCAGTTACTGGGGGGGGAAGGAGACCCAGTACTTC.